Shown below are 14 T cell receptor beta chains from a single sample sequenced in a study of post-analysis software for immune sequencing data. The study's findings and limits: There were four or five TRBV segments more frequent in patients than controls, and TRBV5-6, TRBV5-1 and TRBV20-1 were among them.

The TCR beta cDNA libraries contained unique molecular identifiers. MiXCR was run by TCRdb on the PCR reads, yielding one entry per CDR3 protein. In the table there are 650,000 to 900,000 distinct CDR3 sequences, under 60% of which are singletons. These receptors lack a known antigen. Sequenced: blood. Receptors were obtained from a girl aged 10 to 17 with multiple sclerosis.

This clonotype has just a few counts. The chain combines TRBV6-5 with TRBJ2-7, with 9 positions matching TRBD1. Germline V gives CDR1 MNHEY, CDR2 SVGAGI. The V segment lost 4 bases and the J segment 6 bases; nucleotides outside the gene matches: 1. The length of the CDR3 is 12 residues. In DNA form, the CDR3 reads TGTGCCAGCAGTTGGGACAGGGTCGAGCAGTACTTC. Encoded protein: CASSWDRVEQYF.

The chain links TRBV7-9 to TRBJ1-6, with D possibly TRBD1 on 5 matching bases. Germline CDR1 and CDR2: SEHNR and FQNEAQ (reference sequence). The V gene lost 4 bases and the J gene lost 3 bases, with 7 bases spanning the gap. The CDR3 is 14 amino acids. CDR3 loop: CASSSGDYNSPLHF. Here the CDR3 DNA reads TGTGCCAGCAGCTCGGGGGACTATAATTCACCCCTCCACTTT.

This clonotype was picked up a small number of times. The V and J genes are TRBV7-2 and TRBJ1-5; 8 bases fit TRBD1. Germline lookup yields CDR1 SGHTA and CDR2 FQGNSA. V was pared by 4 bases and J by 5 bases, with 4 bases of the junction left unmatched. This CDR3 is built from 14 residues. CDR3 residues: CASSWTGYDQPQHF. The CDR3 DNA follows: TGTGCCAGCAGCTGGACAGGGTATGATCAGCCCCAGCATTTT.

The rearrangement uses TRBV29-1 and TRBJ2-2; 8 bases line up with TRBD2. Germline CDR1 reads SQVTM; CDR2 reads ANQGSEA. This CDR3 has 15 residues. The trim removed 4 bases at V and 3 bases at J, leaving 7 bases unmatched. The CDR3 protein is CSVVSRRGDTGELFF. DNA of the CDR3: TGCAGCGTTGTATCCCGGCGGGGGGACACCGGGGAGCTGTTTTTT.

This clonotype turned up a few times. This chain connects TRBV6-2 or TRBV6-3 to TRBJ2-4; D is perhaps TRBD2 (5 bases). CDR1 and CDR2 from the germline V gene are MNHEY and SVGEGT. Trimming removed 2 bases from V and 0 bases from J, with 26 bases in between. This CDR3 spans 21 amino acids. The CDR3 loop reads CASSYPSGENYRELAKNIQYF. The CDR3 nucleotides are TGTGCCAGCAGTTACCCATCCGGGGAGAATTACAGAGAATTAGCCAAAAACATTCAGTACTTC.

A few counts support this clonotype. This chain links TRBV24-1 with TRBJ2-7, with D unresolved. The V gene lost 5 bases and the J gene lost 1 base, with 8 bases spanning the gap. The CDR3 spans 13 residues. In germline, CDR1 is KGHDR, CDR2 SFDVKD. In DNA, the CDR3 is TGTGCCACCAGTGGAGCAGGTTCCTACGAGCAGTACTTC. Amino acid sequence: CATSGAGSYEQYF.

On this clonotype itself: A junction end diverges from the germline sequence, so it may reflect a read error. V is TRBV29-1 and J is TRBJ1-1, with a possible D match to TRBD1 (6 bases). CDR3 length: 13 residues. Germline assignment: CDR1 SQVTM and CDR2 ANQGSEA. CDR3 loop: CSGEQGSNTEAFF. CDR3 DNA sequence: TGCAGCGGTGAACAGGGATCCAACACTGAAGCTTTCTTT.

This clonotype was counted only a few times. The chain couples TRBV7-2 to TRBJ2-1, with D possibly being TRBD2 (6 bases). CDR1 is SGHTA, CDR2 FQGNSA, per germline. This CDR3 is 16 amino acids long. V lost 6 bases and J 0 bases, leaving 15 bases between the germline ends. The CDR3, as DNA: TGTGCCAGCAGACCCAAACTAGCTTTCTCCTACAATGAGCAGTTCTTC. Its translation: CASRPKLAFSYNEQFF.

CDR3 region: CASSPTGQGANVLTF. The DNA for the CDR3 is TGCGCCAGCAGCCCTACGGGACAGGGGGCCAACGTCCTGACTTTC. The genes are TRBV5-1 and TRBJ2-6; 7 bases are a match to TRBD1. There are 15 residues in the CDR3. Germline CDR1 and CDR2: SGHRS and YFSETQ. The V segment lost 4 bases and the J segment 4 bases; nucleotides outside the gene matches: 5.

J is TRBJ2-7 and V is TRBV20-1; D is undetermined. The CDR3 is 13 amino acids. Germline CDR1 DFQATT, CDR2 SNEGSKA (reference sequence). Deletions cut 2 bases from V and 4 bases from J, with 12 bases between. The CDR3 region is CSARRSQTYEQYF. The CDR3 coding sequence is TGCAGTGCTAGACGGTCCCAAACGTACGAGCAGTACTTC.

This clonotype showed up just a few times. V usage is TRBV4-2 and J usage is TRBJ1-2; the D is unclear. The CDR3 spans 13 residues. From germline, CDR1 is LGHNA and CDR2 YNFKEQ. The V end lost 1 base, the J end lost 5 bases, and 8 bases lay between the germline ends. This chain's CDR3 is CASSQALSYGYTF. CDR3 in DNA: TGTGCCAGCAGCCAAGCCCTTTCTTATGGCTACACCTTC.

This clonotype was detected only a few times. The rearrangement joins TRBV27 to TRBJ1-5; 9 bases are shared with TRBD1. The CDR3 consists of 15 residues. Trimming cost V 3 bases and J 6 bases; bases outside gene matches: 6. Germline-derived CDR1 and CDR2 are MNHEY and SMNVEV (reference sequence). The CDR3 region is CASSFTQGAGQPQHF. As DNA, the CDR3 is TGTGCCAGCAGTTTTACACAGGGGGCAGGTCAGCCCCAGCATTTT.

CDR3 bases: TGTGCCACCAGCAGAGGGGACTCAACCTACGAGCAGTACTTC. It is translated as CATSRGDSTYEQYF. This chain uses TRBV15 with TRBJ2-7, with D possibly TRBD2 on 6 matching bases. V was cut by 1 base and J by 2 bases, with 9 bases left in between. From germline, CDR1 is LNHNV and CDR2 YYDKDF (reference sequence). The CDR3 runs 14 residues.

As regards this clonotype: Without the conserved terminal phenylalanine or tryptophan, this CDR3 likely stems from a read error. This rearrangement joins TRBV12-3 or TRBV12-4 to TRBJ2-1; the match to TRBD2 covers 10 bases. The ends lost 6 bases at V and 2 bases at J; junction bases unmatched: 4. CDR3 length: 15 amino acids. CDR3 nucleotides: TGTGCCAGCAGAACAGCGGGAGGGCCCTACAATGAGCAGTTCTGC. It is translated as CASRTAGGPYNEQFC.